The clone carrying this T cell receptor (beta chain) showed up many times. Its antigen remains unidentified. V was shortened by 5 bases and J by 0 bases, with 13 bases between the two germline ends. This CDR3 is built from 16 residues. Germline loops: CDR1 MDHEN, CDR2 SYDVKM. Culture proceeded for approximately 10 days, and CD4+ T cells were then isolated. Participants each got two BNT162b2 or mRNA-1273 vaccine doses. Vaccine recipients had no previous SARS-CoV-2 infection; their nucleocapsid antibodies were negative. The data derive from a study of vaccination effects on CD4 cells after COVID-19. Study at large: Viral peptide pool expansion of antigen-specific CD4+ T cells preceded sequencing in the ViraFEST assay. Researchers obtained post-vaccine samples at a median of 72 days past the second dose.

Assay used: immunoSEQ multiplex PCR; TCRdb lists only in-frame clones, some missing. The sample has fewer than 75,000 clones, approximately 81% seen once. Study findings and constraints: In healthy vaccinees, only 1 of 255 vaccine-induced clones cross-reacted with common cold coronaviruses.

The starting material was CD4+ T cells from PBMCs cultured without peptide, obtained after COVID-19 vaccination. The source of this sequence is a human donor who received a COVID-19 vaccine. This rearrangement joins TRBV28 to TRBJ1-4, with D perhaps TRBD1 (5 bases). The CDR3 sequence: CASSLGVIATNEKLFF. The DNA of the CDR3 is TGTGCCAGCAGTCTGGGGGTGATTGCAACTAATGAAAAACTGTTTTTT.